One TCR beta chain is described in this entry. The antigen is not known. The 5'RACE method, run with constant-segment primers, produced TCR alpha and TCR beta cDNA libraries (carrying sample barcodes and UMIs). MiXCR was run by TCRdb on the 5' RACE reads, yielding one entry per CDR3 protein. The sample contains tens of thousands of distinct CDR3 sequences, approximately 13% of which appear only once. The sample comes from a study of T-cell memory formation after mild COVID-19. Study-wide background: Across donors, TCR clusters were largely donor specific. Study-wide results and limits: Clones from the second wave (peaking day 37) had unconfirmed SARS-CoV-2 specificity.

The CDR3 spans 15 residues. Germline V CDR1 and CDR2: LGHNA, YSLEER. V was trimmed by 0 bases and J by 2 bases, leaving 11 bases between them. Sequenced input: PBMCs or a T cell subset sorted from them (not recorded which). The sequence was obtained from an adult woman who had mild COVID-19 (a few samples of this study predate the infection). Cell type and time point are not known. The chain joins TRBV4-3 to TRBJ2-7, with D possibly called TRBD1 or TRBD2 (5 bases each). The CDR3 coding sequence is TGCGCCAGCAGCCAAGATGTTGGGGACCCCTACGAGCAGTACTTC. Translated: CASSQDVGDPYEQYF.